This T cell receptor (beta chain) was documented in a study of T cells in Graves' hyperthyroidism and ophthalmopathy (dated by TCRdb to the late 2010s). The study in broad terms: Peripheral blood samples were taken at initial diagnosis, before any treatment was given. TCR V-J signatures able to tell the groups apart were searched for in a discovery cohort of 90 to 100 patients, of whom more than 40 had Graves' ophthalmopathy and under 65 had stable Graves' hyperthyroidism. Following sampling, methimazole starting at 30 mg daily was given to hyperthyroidism patients, and high-dose intravenous methylprednisolone was given to ophthalmopathy patients. Prospective prediction of ophthalmopathy was tested in an independent validation cohort of 18 to 20 hyperthyroidism patients and 17 patients who later progressed to ophthalmopathy. The roughly 90 discovery patients were divided at random into training and test sets in a 7:3 ratio. According to the paper, TCR Vbeta CDR3 sequencing was carried out on about 140 peripheral blood samples, which came from under 50 ophthalmopathy, around 74 hyperthyroidism and approximately 17 progressor patients. Thyroid tissue and blood T-cell repertoires from about six Graves' hyperthyroidism patients were also compared in the study.

Trimming at the junction amounts to 4 bases on V and 8 bases on J, and the germline ends lie 26 bases apart. From cysteine to phenylalanine, the CDR3 is 18 amino acids long. Here the CDR3 DNA is all that survives: 54 bases in frame from base 1. The germline V gene yields MGHDK for CDR1 and SYGVNS for CDR2. As to this clonotype: Its cognate antigen has yet to be identified. No base-level quality is on record; no much larger clone is a single base apart.

Ophthalmopathy patients had moderately to severely active disease, with a Clinical Activity Score of 3 or more, a NOSPECS grade of 4 or more, and a disease duration of less than 3 months. Exclusion was applied to patients with uncontrolled infections, other autoimmune diseases, pregnancy or lactation. Diagnoses were established on the basis of clinical symptoms, serum thyroxine and TRAb, thyroid ultrasound, and orbital computed tomography. Ficoll-Paque density gradient centrifugation was used to isolate PBMCs from about 9.4 ml of fresh peripheral blood. Trizol reagent was used to extract total RNA, and RNA quality was then checked on an Agilent 2100 Bioanalyzer. The TCR beta CDR3 regions were amplified from the RNA transcripts. The first round of RT-PCR for the TCR CDR3 was performed with the HTBI primer set and the Qiagen OneStep RT-PCR kit. Libraries were constructed in a second round of multiplex PCR, after which size selection and purification were performed. The libraries were sequenced on an Illumina HiSeq2000 using paired-end 100 bp reads. Under the source paper's analysis protocol: SOAPnuke was used to process the raw data, throwing out any read that contained adapters or uncalled bases, had a mean Phred below 15, or lacked an exact constant-primer or identifier match. COPE v1.2.5 was used to merge high-quality paired reads, and clonotypes were defined as unique nucleotide sequences. MiTCR v1.1 was used to align clonotypes to the IMGT TRBV, TRBD and TRBJ reference segments. Only V-J combinations with frequency above 0.0001, covering 99.2% of repertoires, were analysed. A TCS score was defined as the ratio of F50 (clonal expansion) to E x V (chaos), with BLOSUM62-based TCRdist applied between CDR3 peptides within each V-J. Welch's t-statistics and random forest reduced around 550 V-J features to roughly 13, which were used in a naive Bayes classifier (R e1071). TCRdb reran the public reads through fastp at Q25 and MiXCR, keeping productive beta chains. Each record represents a unique CDR3 protein, reported with the most common genes and DNA among its rows. The V and J calls here are based on TCRdb, not the publication. Across this sample there are 250,000 to 400,000 distinct CDR3 sequences, with roughly 13% seen only once. The ten largest account for roughly 33% of the sample.

What the study reported, not specific to this receptor: During validation, the model predicted progression to ophthalmopathy a median of approximately 6 months ahead of onset, with roughly 65% sensitivity and around 72% specificity. Sample size was not statistically predetermined, and blinding of investigators to group allocation was not performed. In cross-validation, a model built on a 13 V-J signature told ophthalmopathy apart from stable hyperthyroidism with 85% to 90% sensitivity and 81% to 82% specificity, and in testing the same model reached 80%/75%. Most expanded thyroid clonotypes (frequency above 0.001) were also detected in blood, a finding suggesting that blood repertoires may reflect thyroid immune responses.

The sequenced sample consisted of blood. The rearrangement joined TRBV25-1 to TRBJ1-4; TRBD1 could be the D gene, as 6 bases match. The sequence came from a woman in her thirties or forties with Graves' ophthalmopathy. The DNA sequence is as follows: TGTGCCAGCAGTGGTTCGGGGGGCGCGGAAATCCTAGCGGAAAAACTGTTTTTT. Translated, it reads CASSGSGGAEILAEKLFF.